The present T cell receptor (beta chain) was sequenced within a study of T-cell memory formation after mild COVID-19. On the study more broadly: For the most part, TCR clusters were specific to one donor.

The V and J ends lost 1 base and 5 bases, in that order; junction bases with no gene match: 5. CDR3 length: 16 residues. The germline CDR1 and CDR2 sequences are SGHNT and YYREEE (reference sequence). General study results and limits: Clones which contracted sat mainly in CM and EM if CD4+, and in EMRA if CD8+. Pre-infection memory held some responding clones, suggesting pre-existing cross-reactive T cells responded.

As to this clonotype: As yet, its antigen is unknown.

The authors produced TCR alpha and TCR beta cDNA libraries with sample barcodes and UMIs by 5'RACE using constant-segment primers. In TCRdb, the 5' RACE reads were re-called with MiXCR into one record per CDR3 protein. Seen here are around 390,000 distinct CDR3 sequences, approximately 15% observed once, and the top ten hold roughly 21%. The sample was PBMCs or a T cell subset sorted from them (not recorded which). The chain is built from TRBV5-4 and TRBJ2-3; 12 positions agree with TRBD2. This receptor was taken from a man younger than 30 who had mild COVID-19 (a few samples of this study predate the infection). Cell type and time point are not known. Here the CDR3 DNA reads TGTGCCAGCAGCTTGCGGACTAGCGGGGTGGGAGATACGCAGTATTTT. Its translation: CASSLRTSGVGDTQYF.